This section outlines one T cell receptor beta chain sequence together with its context. The CDR3 runs 12 residues. V was clipped by 5 bases and J by 8 bases, with 12 bases between them. The germline gives CDR1 MNHEY, CDR2 SMNVEV (reference sequence). Sample time point: late sampling 161 to 241 days after vaccination in a few convalescent patients. This sample is drawn from a study of vaccination and CD4 T cells after COVID-19. Using its own MiXCR run on the PCR reads, TCRdb lists one record per CDR3 protein. The profile shows about 29,000 distinct CDR3 sequences, approximately 49% of them singletons.

This clonotype was sampled from a human donor who had recovered from COVID-19. V and J are TRBV27 and TRBJ1-2; D is perhaps TRBD1 (5 bases). Source: CD4+ T cells from blood, taken about 7 months after SARS-CoV-2 vaccination. Here the CDR3 reads CASSRGGLGYTF. The DNA for the CDR3 is TGTGCCAGCAGTCGCGGGGGACTCGGCTACACCTTC.